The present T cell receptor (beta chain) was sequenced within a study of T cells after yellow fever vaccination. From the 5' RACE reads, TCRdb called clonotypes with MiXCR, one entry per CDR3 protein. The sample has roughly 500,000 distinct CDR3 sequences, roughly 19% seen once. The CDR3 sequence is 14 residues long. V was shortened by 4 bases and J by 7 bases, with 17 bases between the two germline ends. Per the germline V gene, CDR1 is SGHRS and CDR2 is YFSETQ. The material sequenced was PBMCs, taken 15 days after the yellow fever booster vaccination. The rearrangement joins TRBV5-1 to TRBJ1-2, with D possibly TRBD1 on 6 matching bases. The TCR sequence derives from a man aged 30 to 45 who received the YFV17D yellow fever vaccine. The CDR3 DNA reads TGCGCCAGCAGCCCGGACAGTGGTCGGGGTGGCTACACCTTC. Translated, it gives CASSPDSGRGGYTF.